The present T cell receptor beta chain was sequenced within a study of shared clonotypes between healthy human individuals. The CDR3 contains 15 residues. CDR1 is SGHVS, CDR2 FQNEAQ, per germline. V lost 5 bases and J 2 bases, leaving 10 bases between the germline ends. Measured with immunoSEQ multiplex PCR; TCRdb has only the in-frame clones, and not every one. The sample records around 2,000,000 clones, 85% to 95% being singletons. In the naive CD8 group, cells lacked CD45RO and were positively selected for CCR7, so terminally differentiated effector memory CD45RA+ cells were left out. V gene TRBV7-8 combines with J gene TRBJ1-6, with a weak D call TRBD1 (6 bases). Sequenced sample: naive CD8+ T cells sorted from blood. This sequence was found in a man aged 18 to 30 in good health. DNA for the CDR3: TGTGCCAGCAGCGCGGACAGCCCCTATAATTCACCCCTCCACTTT. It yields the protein CASSADSPYNSPLHF.